Following are 8 T cell receptor beta chains from one sample sequenced in a study of cytomegalovirus exposure and HLA in healthy donors (dated by TCRdb to 2017 to 2019). The library was produced with the immunoSEQ multiplex PCR assay. For the multiplex PCR, a mixture combining 60 forward primers for TCR Vbeta segments and 13 reverse primers for TCR Jbeta segments was used. As stored in TCRdb, this immuneACCESS dataset retains in-frame rearrangements with V and J assigned. A fraction of the clones does not appear; measured against another copy, unresolved V genes explain less than half of the discrepancy, and the remainder lacks a known reason. The sample data list about 150,000 clones, and more than 75% of these were observed just once. Roughly 2.3% of the sample lies in the top ten. The sample was PBMCs. These receptors were collected from a woman aged 18-29 years in good health and CMV-seronegative.

The V and J genes are TRBV5-1 and TRBJ2-3; the match to TRBD2 covers 12 bases. V shed 4 bases and J 1 base; nucleotides not matched to a gene: 10. The length of the CDR3 is 18 residues. Germline CDR1 reads SGHRS; CDR2 reads YFSETQ. The CDR3 loop reads CASSLRLAGAAGTDTQYF. DNA of the CDR3: TGCGCCAGCAGCCTCAGACTAGCGGGGGCGGCCGGCACAGATACGCAGTATTTT.

V is TRBV5-1 and J is TRBJ2-7; 8 positions match TRBD1. The CDR3 covers 15 residues. Trimming removed 4 bases from V and 3 bases from J; junction bases left unmatched: 9. The germline CDR1 and CDR2 sequences are SGHRS and YFSETQ. CDR3 nucleotide sequence: TGCGCCAGCAGCGCCCTGACAGGGGCATTCTACGAGCAGTACTTC. Its protein product is CASSALTGAFYEQYF.

The chain carries TRBV7-6 and TRBJ1-2, with TRBD1 matching over 7 bases. The germline CDR1 and CDR2 sequences are SGHVS and FNYEAQ. The CDR3 length is 13 residues. Trimming removed 5 bases from V and 8 bases from J; junction bases left unmatched: 8. The CDR3 region has the DNA TGTGCCAGCAGCCCCCCAGGGGGACGGGGCTACACCTTC. This encodes CASSPPGGRGYTF.

The genes are TRBV27 and TRBJ2-7; 13 positions agree with TRBD2. CDR1 MNHEY and CDR2 SMNVEV come from the germline V gene (reference sequence). This CDR3 has 15 residues. J was trimmed by 2 bases and V by 6 bases; bases with no gene match: 4. As DNA, the CDR3 is TGTGCCAGCAGCCCAGGGACTAGCGGGACCTACGAGCAGTACTTC. Protein product: CASSPGTSGTYEQYF.

This chain uses TRBV7-9 with TRBJ2-3; D is uncertain. This CDR3 contains 14 residues. The V end lost 1 base, the J end lost 0 bases, and 5 bases lay between the germline ends. Germline V lookup: CDR1 SEHNR, CDR2 FQNEAQ (reference sequence). The CDR3 spells CASSLGSSTDTQYF. The DNA for the CDR3 is TGTGCCAGCAGCTTAGGTAGCAGCACAGATACGCAGTATTTT.

The chain has TRBV28 and TRBJ2-5; 8 positions match TRBD1. Germline loops: CDR1 MDHEN, CDR2 SYDVKM. The length of the CDR3 is 15 residues. V gave up 6 bases and J gave up 5 bases; unmatched junction bases: 11. For the CDR3, the DNA is TGTGCCAGCAGCCCTAGACAGGGGAGTTGGGAGACCCAGTACTTC. Translated, it gives CASSPRQGSWETQYF.

The gene calls are TRBV28 and TRBJ1-2, with 8 bases fitting TRBD1. The CDR3 contains 14 residues. The junction had 12 bases not matched to a gene; V was cut back by 10 bases and J by 5 bases. The V gene's germline CDR1 is MDHEN and CDR2 SYDVKM. The chain's CDR3 is CAIGPDRGTYGYTF. The CDR3 DNA reads TGTGCCATCGGCCCCGACAGGGGTACTTATGGCTACACCTTC.

This chain links TRBV28 with TRBJ2-3; D unresolved. The ends were cut back, 6 bases at V and 9 bases at J, with 13 bases in the middle. CDR3 size: 12 residues. CDR1 MDHEN and CDR2 SYDVKM come from the germline V gene. The CDR3 here is CASSPASETQYF. The CDR3 nucleotides read TGTGCCAGCAGCCCCGCGTCGGAGACGCAGTATTTT.